Given below is one TCR beta chain in context. A far larger clone is one base from this, pointing to a likely read error. These data belong to a study of low-dose radiotherapy and immunotherapy resistance in tumors. Trimming removed 7 bases from V and 8 bases from J, with 18 bases in between. Germline V CDR1 and CDR2: PRHDT, FYEKMQ (reference sequence). The CDR3 sequence is 14 residues long. This sample's time point: before trial treatment. Gene-specific TRAV and TRBV primers were used for first-strand cDNA, covering alpha and beta chains. The TCRs were subjected to amplification over about 20 PCR cycles employing a constant-region primer in conjunction with a V-primer adapter. From the reads, TCRdb called clonotypes with MiXCR, one entry per CDR3 protein. Of some 57,000 distinct CDR3 sequences listed, roughly a quarter were seen once; the top ten hold approximately 5.4%.

This clonotype originated in a male donor with prostate cancer. This specimen was PBMCs, taken before treatment. This chain joins TRBV13 and TRBJ1-5, with D possibly TRBD1 on 6 matching bases. The CDR3 DNA reads TGTGCCAGCACTACCCCGGGGGCAAGGGAGCCCCAGCATTTT. It codes for CASTTPGAREPQHF.